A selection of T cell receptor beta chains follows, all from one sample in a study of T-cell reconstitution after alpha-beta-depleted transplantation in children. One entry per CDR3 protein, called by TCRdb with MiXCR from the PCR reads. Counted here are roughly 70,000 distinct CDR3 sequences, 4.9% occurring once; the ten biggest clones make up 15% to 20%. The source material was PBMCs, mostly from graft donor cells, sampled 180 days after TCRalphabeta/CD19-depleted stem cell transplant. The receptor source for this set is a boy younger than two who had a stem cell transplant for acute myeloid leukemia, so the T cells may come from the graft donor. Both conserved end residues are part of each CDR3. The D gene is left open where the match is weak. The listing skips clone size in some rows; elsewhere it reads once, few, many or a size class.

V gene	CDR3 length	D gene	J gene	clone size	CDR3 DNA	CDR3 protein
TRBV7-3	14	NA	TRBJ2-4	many	TGTGCCAGCAGCTTAGTCGCTAGGGACGACATTCAGTACTTC	CASSLVARDDIQYF
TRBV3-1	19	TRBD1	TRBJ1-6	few	TGTACCAGCAGTTTGGTTGTCGGGACAGGGGCCGAATATAATTCACCCCTCCACTTT	CTSSLVVGTGAEYNSPLHF
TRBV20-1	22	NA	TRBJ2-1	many	TGCAGTGCTAGAGCCTACCGAACTAACACCCCAAACAGCGGAGGCTCCTACAATGAGCAGTTCTTC	CSARAYRTNTPNSGGSYNEQFF
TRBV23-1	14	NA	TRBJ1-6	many	TGCGCCAGCAGGGTGTTTGGGGTCCCAATTCCCCTCCACTTT	CASRVFGVPIPLHF
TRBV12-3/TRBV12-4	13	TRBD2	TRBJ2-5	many	TGTGCCAGCGGACTAGCGGGGGAAGAGACCCAGTACTTC	CASGLAGEETQYF
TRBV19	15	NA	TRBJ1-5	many	TGTGCCAGTAGTATTATTCACAGCTTAGATCAGCCCCAGCATTTT	CASSIIHSLDQPQHF
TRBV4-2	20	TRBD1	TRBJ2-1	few	TGTGCCAGCAGCCCTGGGCCCCGGGACAGGGTACAGGGGACCTACAATGAGCAGTTCTTC	CASSPGPRDRVQGTYNEQFF
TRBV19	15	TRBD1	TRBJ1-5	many	TGTGCCAGTAGTCCGAAGGGGGCCTCTAATCAGCCCCAGCATTTT	CASSPKGASNQPQHF
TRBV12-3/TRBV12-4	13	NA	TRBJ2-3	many	TGTGCCAGCAGTTTCCGCGGGATCAGTGGGCAGTATTTT	CASSFRGISGQYF
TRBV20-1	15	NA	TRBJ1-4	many	TGCAGTGCTAGACCTACAGGTTTTCCTAATGAAAAACTGTTTTTT	CSARPTGFPNEKLFF
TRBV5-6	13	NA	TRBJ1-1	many	TGTGCCAGCAGCTTTTCATCACCGCTTGAAGCTTTCTTT	CASSFSSPLEAFF
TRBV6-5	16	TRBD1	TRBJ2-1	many	TGTGCCAGCAGTCTTCCTGGGGGACAGGGGGCGGTCGTAACGTTCTTC	CASSLPGGQGAVVTFF
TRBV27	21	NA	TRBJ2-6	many	TGTGCCAGCAGTTTCCTGACCGCGACAGGAGTCGAAAGCTCTGGGGCCAACGTCCTGACTTTC	CASSFLTATGVESSGANVLTF
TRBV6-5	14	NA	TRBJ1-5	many	TGTGCCAGTTCCCGGGGGGTAAGCAATCAGCCCCAGCATTTT	CASSRGVSNQPQHF
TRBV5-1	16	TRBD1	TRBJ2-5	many	TGCGCCAGCAGCTTGGGACAGGGGACTCTAAAAGAGACCCAGTACTTC	CASSLGQGTLKETQYF
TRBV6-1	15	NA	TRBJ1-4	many	TGTGCCAGCAGTGAAGCGGCGGGACGCTTTGAAAAACTGTTTTTT	CASSEAAGRFEKLFF
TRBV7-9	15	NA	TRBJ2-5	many	TGTGCCAGCAGCTTAGCGGCGGGGGCACAAGAGACCCAGTACTTC	CASSLAAGAQETQYF
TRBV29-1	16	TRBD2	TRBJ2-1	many	TGCAGCGTCCTGGGACTAGCGGGGGGCTCCTACAATGAGCAGTTCTTC	CSVLGLAGGSYNEQFF
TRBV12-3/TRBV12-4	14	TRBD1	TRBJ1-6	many	TGTGCCAGCAGTCCCAACAGGGGGGAGGCACCCCTCCACTTT	CASSPNRGEAPLHF
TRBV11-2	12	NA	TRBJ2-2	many	TGTGCCAGCAGCCCGGGAGACGGGGAGCTGTTTTTT	CASSPGDGELFF
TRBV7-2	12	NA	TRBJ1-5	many	TGTGCCAGCGCGGGTCCCAATCAGCCCCAGCATTTT	CASAGPNQPQHF
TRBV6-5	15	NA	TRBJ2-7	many	TGTGCCAGCAGTTACGAGAGGAGGTTTTCCTACGAGCAGTACTTC	CASSYERRFSYEQYF
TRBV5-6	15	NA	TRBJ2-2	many	TGTGCCAGCAGCCCGACAGGGAGGTGGACCGGGGAGCTGTTTTTT	CASSPTGRWTGELFF
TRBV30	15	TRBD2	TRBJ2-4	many	TGTGCCTGGAGTGTAGCCGGGGGGAAGAGGGACATTCAGTACTTC	CAWSVAGGKRDIQYF
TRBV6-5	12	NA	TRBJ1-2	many	TGTGCCAGCGGCCCCCTTCCTTATGGCTACACCTTC	CASGPLPYGYTF
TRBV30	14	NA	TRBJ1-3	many	TGTGCCTGGAGTTACAGGGTCCACGGAAACACCATATATTTT	CAWSYRVHGNTIYF
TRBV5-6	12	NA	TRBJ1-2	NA	TGTGCCGGCAGCTTCTTAGGATTTGGCTACACCTTC	CAGSFLGFGYTF
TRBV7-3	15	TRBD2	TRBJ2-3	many	TGTGCCAGCAGCTACGGGGGGACTAGCACAGATACGCAGTATTTT	CASSYGGTSTDTQYF
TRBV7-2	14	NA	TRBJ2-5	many	TGTGCCAGCAGCGCCCGGGTGGCCCAAGAGACCCAGTACTTC	CASSARVAQETQYF
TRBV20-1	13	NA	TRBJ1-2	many	TGCAGTGCTAGAGTGGGGACGGTCTATGGCTACACCTTC	CSARVGTVYGYTF
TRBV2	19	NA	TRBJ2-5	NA	TGTGCCTGCAGTCGTCGGAGAGGAACTCGAGGGGGTCCACAAGAGACCCAGTACTTC	CACSRRRGTRGGPQETQYF
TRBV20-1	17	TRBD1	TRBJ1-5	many	TGCAGTGCTAGAGATCTAGCAGGGGGCCTCTTCAATCAGCCCCAGCATTTT	CSARDLAGGLFNQPQHF
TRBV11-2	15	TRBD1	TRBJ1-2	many	TGTGCCAGCAGCCAGGACAGGGGGCGCGGCTATGGCTACACCTTC	CASSQDRGRGYGYTF
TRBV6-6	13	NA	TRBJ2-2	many	TGTGCCAGCAGTTATGGGGGCACCGGGGAGCTGTTTTTT	CASSYGGTGELFF
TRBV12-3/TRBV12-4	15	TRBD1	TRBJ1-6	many	TGTGCCAGCAGGAACACAGGGGGCGCCATCTCCACCCTCCACTTT	CASRNTGGAISTLHF
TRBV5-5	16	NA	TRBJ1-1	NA	TGTGCCAGCAGCTTGGCCCTCACCCTTCGGAACACTGAAGCTTTCTTT	CASSLALTLRNTEAFF
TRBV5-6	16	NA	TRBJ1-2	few	TGTGCCAGCAGCTTGGGCCGCACCCAGGGGACCTATGGCTACACCTTC	CASSLGRTQGTYGYTF
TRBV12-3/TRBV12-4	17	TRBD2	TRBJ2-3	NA	TGTGCCTTCAGTTTACCCCGACTAGCGGGGTTTGCAGATACGCAGTATTTT	CAFSLPRLAGFADTQYF
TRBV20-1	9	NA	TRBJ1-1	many	TGCAGAGGACGGGGTGAAGCTTTCTTT	CRGRGEAFF
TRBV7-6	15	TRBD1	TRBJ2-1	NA	TGTGCCAGCAGCTTCGGGACAGGGGAGTACAATGAGCAGTTCTTC	CASSFGTGEYNEQFF
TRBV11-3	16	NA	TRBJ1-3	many	TGTGCCAGCAGCTTAGGTCCCGGAAGAACTGGAAACACCATATATTTT	CASSLGPGRTGNTIYF
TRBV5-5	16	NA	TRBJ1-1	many	TGTGCCAGCAGCTTGCGCGCCGACCTACGGAGCACTGAAGCTTTCTTT	CASSLRADLRSTEAFF
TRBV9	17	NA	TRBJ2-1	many	TGTGCCAGCAGCGTATATCTGCGGACGGGGGTTCGCGATGAGCAGTTCTTC	CASSVYLRTGVRDEQFF
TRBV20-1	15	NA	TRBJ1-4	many	TGCAGTGCGACCTCGGGGACCGCGAGAAGGGAAAAACTGTTTTTT	CSATSGTARREKLFF
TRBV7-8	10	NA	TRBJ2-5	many	TGTGGGTCGTACCAAGAGACCCAGTACTTC	CGSYQETQYF
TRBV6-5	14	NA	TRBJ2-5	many	TGTGCCAGCAGTTACGAGGGCGCTCAAGAGACCCAGTACTTC	CASSYEGAQETQYF
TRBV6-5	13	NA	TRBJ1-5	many	TGTGCCAGCAGTTACTTATCACCCCCTCCCCAGCATTTT	CASSYLSPPPQHF
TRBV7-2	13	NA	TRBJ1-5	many	TGTGCCAGCAGCTTATGGCCGCGGCAGCCCCAGCATTTT	CASSLWPRQPQHF
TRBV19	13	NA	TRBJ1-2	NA	TGTGCCATCTACGACCCCGGGATCTATGGCTACACCTTC	CAIYDPGIYGYTF
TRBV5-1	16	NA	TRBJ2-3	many	TGCGCCAGCAGCTTTCCACAGGGTGGCGGCACAGATACGCAGTATTTT	CASSFPQGGGTDTQYF
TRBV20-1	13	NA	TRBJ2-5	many	TGCAGTGCTAGTCTACAGCTCCAAGAGACCCAGTACTTC	CSASLQLQETQYF
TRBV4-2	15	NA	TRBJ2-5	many	TGTGCCAGCAGCCAAGAAGGAGTAAATGGCGAGACCCAGTACTTC	CASSQEGVNGETQYF
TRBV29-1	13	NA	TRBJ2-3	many	TGCAGCGTCCCTTGGGGCACGACAGATACGCAGTATTTT	CSVPWGTTDTQYF
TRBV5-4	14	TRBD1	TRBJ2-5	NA	TGTGCCAGCAGCAAGGACAGGGGGTGGGAGACCCAGTACTTC	CASSKDRGWETQYF
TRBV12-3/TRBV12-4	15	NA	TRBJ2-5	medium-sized	TGTGCCAGCAGTTTCCTAACAGGGTTTCAAGAGACCCAGTACTTC	CASSFLTGFQETQYF
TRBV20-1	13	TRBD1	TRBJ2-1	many	TGCAGTGCTAGAGGAGGCAGGGGGAATGAGCAGTTCTTC	CSARGGRGNEQFF
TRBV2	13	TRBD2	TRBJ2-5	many	TGTGCCAGCACGGCGGGGGGGCCGAGAACCCAGTACTTC	CASTAGGPRTQYF
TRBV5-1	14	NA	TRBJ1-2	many	TGCGCCAGCAGCCCCGGACCGGGTTACTATGGCTACACCTTC	CASSPGPGYYGYTF